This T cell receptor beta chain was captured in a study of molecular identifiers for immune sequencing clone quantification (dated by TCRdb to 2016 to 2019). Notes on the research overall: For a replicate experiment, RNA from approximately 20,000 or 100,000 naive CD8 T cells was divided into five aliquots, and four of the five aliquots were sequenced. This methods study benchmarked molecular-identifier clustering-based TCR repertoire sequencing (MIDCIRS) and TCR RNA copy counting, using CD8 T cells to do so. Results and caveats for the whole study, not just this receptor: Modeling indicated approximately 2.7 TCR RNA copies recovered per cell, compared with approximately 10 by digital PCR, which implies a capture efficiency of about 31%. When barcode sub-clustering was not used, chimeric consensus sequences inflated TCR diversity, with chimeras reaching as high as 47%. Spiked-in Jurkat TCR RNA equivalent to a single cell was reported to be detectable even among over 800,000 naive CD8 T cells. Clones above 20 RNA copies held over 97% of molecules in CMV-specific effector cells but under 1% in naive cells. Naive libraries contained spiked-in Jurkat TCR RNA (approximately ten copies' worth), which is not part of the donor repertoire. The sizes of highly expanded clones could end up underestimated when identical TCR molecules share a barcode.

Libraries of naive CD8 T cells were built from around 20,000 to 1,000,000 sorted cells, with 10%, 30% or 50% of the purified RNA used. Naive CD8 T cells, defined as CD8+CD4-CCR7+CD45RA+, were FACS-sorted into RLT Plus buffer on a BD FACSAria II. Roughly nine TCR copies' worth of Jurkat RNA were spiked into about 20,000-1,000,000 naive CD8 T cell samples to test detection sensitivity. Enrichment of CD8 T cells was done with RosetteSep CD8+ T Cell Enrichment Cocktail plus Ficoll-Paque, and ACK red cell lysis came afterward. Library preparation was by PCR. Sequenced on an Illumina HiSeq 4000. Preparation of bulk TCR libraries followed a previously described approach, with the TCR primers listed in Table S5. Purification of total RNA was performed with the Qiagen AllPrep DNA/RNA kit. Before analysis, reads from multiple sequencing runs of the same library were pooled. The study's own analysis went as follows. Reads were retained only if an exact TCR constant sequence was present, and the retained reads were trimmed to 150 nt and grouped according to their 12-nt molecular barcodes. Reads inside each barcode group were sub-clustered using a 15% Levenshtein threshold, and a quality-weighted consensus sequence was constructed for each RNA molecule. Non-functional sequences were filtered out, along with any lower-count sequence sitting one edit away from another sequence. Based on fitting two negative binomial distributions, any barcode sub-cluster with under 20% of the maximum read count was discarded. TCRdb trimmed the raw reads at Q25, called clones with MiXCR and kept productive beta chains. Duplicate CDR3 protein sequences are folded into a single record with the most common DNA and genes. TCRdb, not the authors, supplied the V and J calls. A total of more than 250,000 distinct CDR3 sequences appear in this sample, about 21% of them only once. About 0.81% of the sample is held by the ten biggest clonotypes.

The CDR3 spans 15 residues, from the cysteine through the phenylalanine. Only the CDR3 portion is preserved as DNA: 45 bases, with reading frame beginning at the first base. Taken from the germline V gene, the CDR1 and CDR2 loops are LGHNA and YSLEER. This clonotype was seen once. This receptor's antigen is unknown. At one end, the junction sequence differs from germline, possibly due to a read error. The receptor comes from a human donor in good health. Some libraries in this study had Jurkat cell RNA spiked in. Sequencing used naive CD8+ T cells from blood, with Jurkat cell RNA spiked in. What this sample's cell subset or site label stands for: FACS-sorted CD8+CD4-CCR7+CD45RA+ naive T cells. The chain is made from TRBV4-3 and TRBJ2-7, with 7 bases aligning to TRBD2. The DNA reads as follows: TGCGCCAGCAGCCAAGAACTAGCGCTCGATTACGAGCAGTGCTTC. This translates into CASSQELALDYEQCF.